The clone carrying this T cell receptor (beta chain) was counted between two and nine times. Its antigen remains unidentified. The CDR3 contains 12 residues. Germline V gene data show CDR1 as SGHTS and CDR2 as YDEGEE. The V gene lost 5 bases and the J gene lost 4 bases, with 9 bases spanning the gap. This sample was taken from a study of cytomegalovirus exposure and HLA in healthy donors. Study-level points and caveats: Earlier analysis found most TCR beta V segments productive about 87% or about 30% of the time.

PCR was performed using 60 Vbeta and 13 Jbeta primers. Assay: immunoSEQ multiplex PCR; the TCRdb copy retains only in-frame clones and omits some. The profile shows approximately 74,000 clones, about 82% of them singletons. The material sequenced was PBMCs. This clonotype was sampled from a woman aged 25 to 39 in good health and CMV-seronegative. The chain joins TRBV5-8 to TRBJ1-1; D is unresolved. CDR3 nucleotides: TGTGCCAGCAGACGCCGGGGCACTGAAGCTTTCTTT. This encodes CASRRRGTEAFF.